What follows is one T cell receptor (beta chain) and its context. Its antigen is undetermined. The data belong to a study of OX40 agonist ivuxolimab in advanced cancers. On the study more broadly: The eligibility criteria allowed prior anti-PD-1, anti-PD-L1 or anti-CTLA-4 therapy, and about 40% had some. Whole-study results and caveats: Which antigen the expanded peripheral T cells recognized is unknown. Some nonresponders also had low normalized T-cell clonal expansion.

Autoimmune disease history or systemic immunosuppression was exclusionary. TCRdb's copy holds only in-frame clones and misses some; the assay was immunoSEQ multiplex PCR. The data show just under 100,000 clones, roughly 94% seen once. V gave up 0 bases and J gave up 1 base, with 9 bases separating them. In germline, CDR1 is KGHSH, CDR2 LQKENI. CDR3 size: 16 residues. This sequence originates from an adult with an advanced solid tumor such as melanoma, head and neck, liver or kidney cancer. The sample consisted of CD4+ or CD8+ T cells sorted from blood, taken in a trial of the OX40 agonist ivuxolimab. The chain employs TRBV18 and TRBJ2-2; D is possibly TRBD1 (5 bases). The DNA for the CDR3 is TGTGCCAGCTCACCACCCTCCGGACAGAACACCGGGGAGCTGTTTTTT. Protein sequence: CASSPPSGQNTGELFF. Full variable domain (rest looked up from reference TRBV18 and TRBJ2-2): NAGVMQNPRHLVRRRGQEARLRCSPMKGHSHVYWYRQLPEEGLKFMVYLQKENIIDESGMPKERFSAEFPKEGPSILRIQQVVRGDSAAYFCASSPPSGQNTGELFFGEGSRLTVL.